These 11 T cell receptor beta chains share one sample of origin, sequenced in a study of CXCR3-negative and CXCR3-positive naive CD8 T cells. Study observations and caveats: Comparison of naive cells showed more hydrophobic TRB CDR3s in CXCR3-positive than in CXCR3-negative naive cells.

The TRB libraries of cDNA were built by UMI-labeled 5' RACE. TCRdb reprocessed the 5' RACE reads, with one entry per CDR3 protein and no DNA. The repertoire table contains roughly 110,000 distinct CDR3 sequences. No antigens are known for them. The specimen was naive CXCR3+ CD8+ T cells from blood. The subset here: CD45RO-CCR7+CD27+CD95- naive CD8+ T cells expressing CXCR3 (TNR3+). Receptor source: a human donor in good health. Some clones in this sample may be carry-over from other donors' samples.

The J gene is TRBJ2-7, the V gene TRBV4-2; TCRdb gives TRBD1 as the D gene, but with no DNA this cannot be confirmed. The CDR3 totals 15 residues. Per germline, CDR1 LGHNA and CDR2 YNFKEQ. This chain's CDR3 is CASARPAGASYEQYF.

The chain employs TRBV2 and TRBJ2-3. The CDR3 length is 12 residues. Germline-derived CDR1 and CDR2 are SNHLY and FYNNEI. The CDR3 reads CASSDGLDTQYF.

The chain carries TRBV29-1 and TRBJ1-4. The V gene's germline CDR1 is SQVTM and CDR2 ANQGSEA. The CDR3 has 11 amino acids. The CDR3 region is CSVKDREKLFF.

V usage is TRBV7-9 and J usage is TRBJ2-3. The germline CDR1 and CDR2 sequences are SEHNR and FQNEAQ (reference sequence). The CDR3 has 14 residues. The CDR3 loop is CASSFGPSTDTQYF.

The V call is TRBV12-3 or TRBV12-4, the J call TRBJ1-3. CDR3 length: 13 amino acids. This chain's CDR3 is CAMPPDSGNTIYF.

The chain links TRBV29-1 to TRBJ2-5; TCRdb indicates TRBD1, and absent DNA this call remains unverified. Looked up from germline, CDR1 is SQVTM and CDR2 is ANQGSEA. This CDR3 region has 16 residues. Here the CDR3 reads CSVVKWDQTLWETQYF.

The gene calls are TRBV29-1 and TRBJ2-7; the D call of TRBD2 rests on TCRdb alone, since no DNA is present to check it. The CDR3 has 16 amino acids. CDR1 and CDR2 (germline): SQVTM, ANQGSEA. The CDR3 protein is CSVDRTESPGSYEQYF.

CDR3: CASGLVRQGRSEAFF. The gene calls are TRBV12-5 and TRBJ1-1; TCRdb selects TRBD1, and the lack of DNA leaves this call unchecked. Germline V gene sequence: CDR1 LGHNT, CDR2 FRNRAP. The CDR3 sequence is 15 residues long.

This chain joins TRBV28 and TRBJ2-3; TCRdb proposes TRBD1, but this gene call is untestable without DNA. This CDR3 spans 17 amino acids. Germline CDR1 MDHEN, CDR2 SYDVKM. This CDR3 reads CASSLFYKQGAGDTQYF.

The rearrangement joins TRBV2 to TRBJ2-7; TCRdb picks TRBD1, but there is no DNA to check that call. Germline-derived CDR1 and CDR2 are SNHLY and FYNNEI. The CDR3 covers 18 residues. The CDR3 loop reads CASSVAGQWIGGAYEQYF.

This rearrangement joins TRBV29-1 to TRBJ2-3. Germline V lookup: CDR1 SQVTM, CDR2 ANQGSEA. The length of the CDR3 is 13 residues. The CDR3 is CSVEDPGQDTQFF.